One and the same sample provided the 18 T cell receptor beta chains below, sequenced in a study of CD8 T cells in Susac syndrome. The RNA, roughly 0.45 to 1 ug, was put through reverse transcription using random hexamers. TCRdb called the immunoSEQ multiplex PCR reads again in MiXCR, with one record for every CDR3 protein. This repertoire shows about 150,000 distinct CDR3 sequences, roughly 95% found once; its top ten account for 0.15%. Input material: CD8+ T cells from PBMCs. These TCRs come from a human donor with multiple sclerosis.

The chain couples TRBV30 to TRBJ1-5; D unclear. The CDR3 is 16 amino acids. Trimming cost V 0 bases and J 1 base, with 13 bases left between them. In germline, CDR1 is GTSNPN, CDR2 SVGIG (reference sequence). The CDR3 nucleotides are TGTGCCTGGAGTGTATCGCGAGGGCCGAGCAATCAGCCCCAGCATTTT. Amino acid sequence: CAWSVSRGPSNQPQHF.

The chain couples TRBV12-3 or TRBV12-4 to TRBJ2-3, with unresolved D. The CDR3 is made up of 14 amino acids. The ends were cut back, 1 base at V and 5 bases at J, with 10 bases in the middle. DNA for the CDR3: TGTGCCAGCAGTTTAGTGACCTCGTTAGATACGCAGTATTTT. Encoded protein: CASSLVTSLDTQYF.

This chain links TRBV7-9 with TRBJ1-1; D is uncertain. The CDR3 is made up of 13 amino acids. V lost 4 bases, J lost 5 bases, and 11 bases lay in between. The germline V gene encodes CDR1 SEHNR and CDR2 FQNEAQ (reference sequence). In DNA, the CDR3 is TGTGCCAGCAGCTCATTCACCGGGACTGAAGCTTTCTTT. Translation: CASSSFTGTEAFF.

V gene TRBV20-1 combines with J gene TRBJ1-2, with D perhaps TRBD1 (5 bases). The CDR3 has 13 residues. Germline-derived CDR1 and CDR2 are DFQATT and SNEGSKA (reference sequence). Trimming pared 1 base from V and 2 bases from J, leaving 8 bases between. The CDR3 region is CSARGGGNYGYTF. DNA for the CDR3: TGCAGTGCTAGAGGCGGGGGGAACTATGGCTACACCTTC.

Here the CDR3 reads CASSVEGVSEQYF. CDR3 nucleotide sequence: TGTGCCAGCAGCGTAGAGGGGGTGTCCGAGCAGTACTTC. The chain uses TRBV9 and TRBJ2-7, with D possibly being TRBD1 (6 bases). Looked up from germline, CDR1 is SGDLS and CDR2 is YYNGEE. V was pared by 0 bases and J by 6 bases, with 10 bases between. CDR3 length: 13 residues.

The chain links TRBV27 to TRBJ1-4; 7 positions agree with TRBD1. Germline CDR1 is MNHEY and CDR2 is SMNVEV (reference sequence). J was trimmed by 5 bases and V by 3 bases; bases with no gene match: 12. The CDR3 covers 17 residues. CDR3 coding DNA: TGTGCCAGCAGTTTGGAGGCGTCTGGGACAGTAAATGAAAAACTGTTTTTT. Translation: CASSLEASGTVNEKLFF.

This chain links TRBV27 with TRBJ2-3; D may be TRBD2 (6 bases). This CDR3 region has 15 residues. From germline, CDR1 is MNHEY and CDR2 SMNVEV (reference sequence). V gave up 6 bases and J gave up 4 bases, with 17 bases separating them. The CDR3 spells CASSSLGGRADTQYF. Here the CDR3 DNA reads TGTGCCAGCAGCAGCTTGGGGGGTCGGGCAGATACGCAGTATTTT.

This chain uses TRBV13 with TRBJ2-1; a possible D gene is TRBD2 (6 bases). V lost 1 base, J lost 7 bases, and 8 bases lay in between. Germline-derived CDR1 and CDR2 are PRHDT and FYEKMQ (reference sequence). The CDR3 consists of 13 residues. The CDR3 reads CASSLERGNEQFF. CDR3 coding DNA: TGTGCCAGCAGCTTAGAACGGGGGAATGAGCAGTTCTTC.

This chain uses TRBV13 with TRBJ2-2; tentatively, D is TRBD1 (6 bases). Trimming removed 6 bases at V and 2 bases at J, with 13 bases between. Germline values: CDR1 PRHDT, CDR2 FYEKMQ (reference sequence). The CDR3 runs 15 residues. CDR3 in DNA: TGTGCCAGCAGTACCCCGGGACAAAACACCGGGGAGCTGTTTTTT. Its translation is CASSTPGQNTGELFF.

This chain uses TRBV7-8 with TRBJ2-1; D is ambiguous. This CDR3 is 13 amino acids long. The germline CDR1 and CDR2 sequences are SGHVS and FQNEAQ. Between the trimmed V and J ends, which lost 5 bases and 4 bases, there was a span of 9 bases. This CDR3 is CASSPVLYNEQFF. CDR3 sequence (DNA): TGTGCCAGCAGCCCCGTCTTGTACAATGAGCAGTTCTTC. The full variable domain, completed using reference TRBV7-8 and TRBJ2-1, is GAGVSQSPRYKVAKRGQDVALRCDPISGHVSLFWYQQALGQGPEFLTYFQNEAQLDKSGLPSDRFFAERPEGSVSTLKIQRTQQEDSAVYLCASSPVLYNEQFFGPGTRLTVL.

DNA of the CDR3: TGTGCCAGCAGTACCCTACTGACAGGGAAGGCCGGGGAGCTGTTTTTT. It is translated as CASSTLLTGKAGELFF. The chain links TRBV27 to TRBJ2-2; TRBD1 matches at 7 bases. The CDR3 consists of 16 residues. Trimming at V came to 5 bases and at J to 6 bases, leaving 12 bases not matched to a gene. The germline gives CDR1 MNHEY, CDR2 SMNVEV (reference sequence).

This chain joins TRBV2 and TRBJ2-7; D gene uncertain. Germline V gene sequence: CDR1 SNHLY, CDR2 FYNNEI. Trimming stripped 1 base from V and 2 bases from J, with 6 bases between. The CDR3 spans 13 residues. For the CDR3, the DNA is TGTGCCAGCAGTGAAGGCCATGCCTACGAGCAGTACGTC. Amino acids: CASSEGHAYEQYV.

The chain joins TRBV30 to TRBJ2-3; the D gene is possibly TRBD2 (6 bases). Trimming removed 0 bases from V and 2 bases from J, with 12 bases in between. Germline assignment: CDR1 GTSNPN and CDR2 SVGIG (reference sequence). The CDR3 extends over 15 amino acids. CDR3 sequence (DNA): TGTGCCTGGAGTGTAATAGGAGGGCCCACAGATACGCAGTATTTT. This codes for CAWSVIGGPTDTQYF.

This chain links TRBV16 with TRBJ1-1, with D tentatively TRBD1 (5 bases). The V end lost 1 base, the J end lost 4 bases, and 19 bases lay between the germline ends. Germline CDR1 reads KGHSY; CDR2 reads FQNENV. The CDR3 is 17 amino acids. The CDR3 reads CASSQYGKGKPSTEAFF. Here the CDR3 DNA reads TGTGCCAGCAGCCAATACGGGAAGGGGAAGCCTAGCACTGAAGCTTTCTTT.

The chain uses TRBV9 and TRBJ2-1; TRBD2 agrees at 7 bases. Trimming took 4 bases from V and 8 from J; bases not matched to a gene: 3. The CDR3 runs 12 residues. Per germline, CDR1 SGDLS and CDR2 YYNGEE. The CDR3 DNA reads TGTGCCAGCAGCCACACTAGCGATGAGCAGTTCTTC. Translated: CASSHTSDEQFF.

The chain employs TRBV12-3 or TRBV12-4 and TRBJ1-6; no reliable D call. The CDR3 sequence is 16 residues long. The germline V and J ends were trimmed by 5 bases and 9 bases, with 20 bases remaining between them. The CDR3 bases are TGTGCCAGCAGTACAACGCCGGAGGGCCGGGGTTCACCCCTCCACTTT. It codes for CASSTTPEGRGSPLHF.

The CDR3 is CATSDSGLAGPYNEQFF. DNA of the CDR3: TGTGCCACCAGTGATTCGGGACTAGCGGGGCCTTACAATGAGCAGTTCTTC. The chain is built from TRBV24-1 and TRBJ2-1, with 13 positions matching TRBD2. The J segment lost 4 bases and the V segment lost 2 bases, leaving 4 bases of the junction unmatched. The CDR3 runs to 17 residues. From germline, CDR1 is KGHDR and CDR2 SFDVKD.

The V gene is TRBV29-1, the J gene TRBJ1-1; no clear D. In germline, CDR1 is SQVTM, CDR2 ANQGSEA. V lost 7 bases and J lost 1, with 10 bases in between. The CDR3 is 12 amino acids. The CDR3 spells CSAEQQNTEAFF. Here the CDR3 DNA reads TGCAGCGCCGAACAACAGAACACTGAAGCTTTCTTT.